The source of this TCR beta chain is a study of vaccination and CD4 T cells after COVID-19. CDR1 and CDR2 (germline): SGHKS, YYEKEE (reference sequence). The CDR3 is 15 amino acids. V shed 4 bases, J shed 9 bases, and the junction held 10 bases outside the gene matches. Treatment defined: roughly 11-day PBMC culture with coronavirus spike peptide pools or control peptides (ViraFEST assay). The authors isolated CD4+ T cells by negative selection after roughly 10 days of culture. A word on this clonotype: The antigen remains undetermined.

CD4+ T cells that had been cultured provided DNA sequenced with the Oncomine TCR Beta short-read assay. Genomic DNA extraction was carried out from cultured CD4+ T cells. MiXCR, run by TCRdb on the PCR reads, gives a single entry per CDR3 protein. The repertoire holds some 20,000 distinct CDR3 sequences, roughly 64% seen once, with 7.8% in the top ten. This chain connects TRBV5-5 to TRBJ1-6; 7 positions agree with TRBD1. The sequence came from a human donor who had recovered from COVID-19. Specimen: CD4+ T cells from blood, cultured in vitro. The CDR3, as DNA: TGTGCCAGCAGCCCGGACAGGCGGGGATCTTCACCCCTCCACTTT. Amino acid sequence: CASSPDRRGSSPLHF.